This T cell receptor (beta chain) stems from a study of T cells in women clearing cervical HPV infection. Study-wide results and caveats: TRBV6-7 abundance was lower in cases than controls (around 0.1% versus 0.15%).

Turning to this clone: The antigen is unknown. The CDR3 end falls 3 residues outside the read, so it is completed with the germline J gene.

The germline gives CDR1 KGHSH, CDR2 LQKENI. The CDR3 is 15 amino acids. immunoSEQ multiplex PCR used an average of around 1,200 ng genomic DNA. Assay: immunoSEQ multiplex PCR; the TCRdb copy retains only in-frame clones and omits some. The ten most abundant clones cover roughly 4.2% of a sample with tens of thousands of clones. The rearrangement links TRBV18 to TRBJ1-2, with D possibly TRBD1 on 5 matching bases. This sequence originates from a woman between 18 and 70 years old with a cervical HPV16 infection that either progressed to CIN3+ or cleared (not recorded which). The sequencing input was blood buffy coat. The chain's CDR3 is CASSPPGLAGDDYTF. The sequenced CDR3 bases are TGTGCCAGCTCACCACCGGGACTAGCGGGAGACGAC. The complete variable domain, with remaining parts taken from reference TRBV18 and TRBJ1-2, reads NAGVMQNPRHLVRRRGQEARLRCSPMKGHSHVYWYRQLPEEGLKFMVYLQKENIIDESGMPKERFSAEFPKEGPSILRIQQVVRGDSAAYFCASSPPGLAGDDYTFGSGTRLTVV.